Below are 5 T cell receptor beta chains sequenced from a single sample in a study of beta chain features in type 1 diabetes. The study, taken as a whole, reports: People with Type 1 diabetes carried modestly yet significantly shorter TCRB CDR3s in all four CD4+ subsets.

Expressed TCRB transcripts got sequenced, as all isolated RNA was reverse transcribed. Libraries were prepared by immunoSEQ multiplex PCR; TCRdb keeps only in-frame clonotypes and omits some of them. Of 230,000 or so clones detected, 16% appear once; the ten largest clones hold 0.065% to 0.1%. Their antigens remain unidentified. Input material: naive CD4+ T cells from blood. Receptor source: a man aged 25 to 40 with type 1 diabetes.

This chain uses TRBV15 with TRBJ2-1; no clear D. The CDR3 has 14 residues. Germline CDR1 and CDR2: LNHNV and YYDKDF (reference sequence). Trimming took off 0 bases at V and 9 bases at J, with 12 bases between the two ends. DNA for the CDR3: TGTGCCACCAGCAGAGAAGGCGACGGCCGTGAGCAGTTCTTC. Its protein is CATSREGDGREQFF. Combining the CDR3 with reference TRBV15 and TRBJ2-1 gives the whole variable domain DAMVIQNPRYQVTQFGKPVTLSCSQTLNHNVMYWYQQKSSQAPKLLFHYYDKDFNNEADTPDNFQSRRPNTSFCFLDIRSPGLGDTAMYLCATSREGDGREQFFGPGTRLTVL.

The CDR3 sequence: CASSESVGGAVYGYTF. Here the CDR3 DNA reads TGTGCCAGCAGTGAATCAGTAGGGGGCGCGGTCTATGGCTACACCTTC. This sequence joins TRBV6-1 and TRBJ1-2, with TRBD1 matching over 7 bases. Per germline, CDR1 MNHNS and CDR2 SASEGT. The CDR3 extends over 16 amino acids. V lost 2 bases and J lost 4; bases outside the gene matches: 10.

This rearrangement joins TRBV7-2 to TRBJ2-1; 9 positions match TRBD2. The CDR3 spans 16 residues. Germline CDR1 is SGHTA and CDR2 is FQGNSA. V lost 5 bases, J lost 7 bases, and 12 bases stayed unmatched. CDR3 nucleotide sequence: TGTGCCAGCAGCCTTCTCGGACTAGCGTCAGGAAATGAGCAGTTCTTC. Translation: CASSLLGLASGNEQFF.

CDR3 amino acids: CASSVGGGTYQETQYF. CDR3 sequence (DNA): TGTGCCAGCAGCGTAGGCGGCGGAACGTACCAAGAGACCCAGTACTTC. The V and J genes are TRBV9 and TRBJ2-5; D is unresolved. This CDR3 spans 16 amino acids. Germline values: CDR1 SGDLS, CDR2 YYNGEE. V lost 0 bases to trimming and J lost 0 bases, with 12 bases between them. The variable domain in full, with the rest retrieved from reference TRBV9 and TRBJ2-5, is DSGVTQTPKHLITATGQRVTLRCSPRSGDLSVYWYQQSLDQGLQFLIQYYNGEERAKGNILERFSAQQFPDLHSELNLSSLELGDSALYFCASSVGGGTYQETQYFGPGTRLLVL.

The rearrangement links TRBV7-3 to TRBJ2-1; 10 bases are shared with TRBD2. Per the germline V gene, CDR1 is SGHTA and CDR2 is FQGTGA. V dropped 5 bases and J dropped 1; count of bases not matched to a gene: 8. The CDR3 spans 17 residues. The CDR3 region has the DNA TGTGCCAGCAGCCCGGGTAGCGGGAGGCGATCCTACAATGAGCAGTTCTTC. Its translation: CASSPGSGRRSYNEQFF.